The rows below give T cell receptor beta chains drawn from one sample of a study of blood T cell repertoires in COVID-19. TCRdb keeps only in-frame clones here, not all; method: immunoSEQ multiplex PCR. The table lists approximately 210,000 clones, 84% of them singletons, with approximately 10% in the top ten. Sequencing was carried out using peripheral blood. The source is an elderly woman with COVID-19, enrolled during active disease. The CDR3 runs from the conserved cysteine through the conserved F or W. D genes are given only for firm matches. Not all rows give a size; the values are once, few, many and, for expanded clones, a class.

len: 16
abundance: -
v_gene: TRBV4-1
j_gene: TRBJ2-5
d_gene: -
CDR3nt: TGCGCCAGCAGCCAAGTTTCACAGGGACCCCAAGAGACCCAGTACTTC
CDR3aa: CASSQVSQGPQETQYF

len: 17
abundance: -
v_gene: TRBV6-1
j_gene: TRBJ1-5
d_gene: TRBD1
CDR3nt: TGTGCCAGCAGTGACCGAGGGACAGGCGGGGGCAATCAGCCCCAGCATTTT
CDR3aa: CASSDRGTGGGNQPQHF

len: 14
abundance: -
v_gene: TRBV4-2
j_gene: TRBJ2-5
d_gene: TRBD2
CDR3nt: TGTGCCAGCAGCCCCGGGGGGGCCCAAGAGACCCAGTACTTC
CDR3aa: CASSPGGAQETQYF

len: 14
abundance: once
v_gene: TRBV28
j_gene: TRBJ1-1
d_gene: -
CDR3nt: TGTGCCAGCAGTTCCCCAGGGGTGGTGACTGAAGCTTTCTTT
CDR3aa: CASSSPGVVTEAFF

len: 14
abundance: -
v_gene: TRBV9
j_gene: TRBJ1-6
d_gene: -
CDR3nt: TGTGCCAGCAGGAGGGCCTTGGATAATTCACCCCTCCACTTT
CDR3aa: CASRRALDNSPLHF

len: 12
abundance: -
v_gene: TRBV28
j_gene: TRBJ1-2
d_gene: TRBD1
CDR3nt: TGTGCCATCCGCGACAGGGGAGATGGCTACACCTTC
CDR3aa: CAIRDRGDGYTF

len: 13
abundance: -
v_gene: TRBV11-1
j_gene: TRBJ2-2
d_gene: -
CDR3nt: TGTGCCAGCAGGGAGGGGAGAAGCGGGGAGCTGTTTTTT
CDR3aa: CASREGRSGELFF

len: 15
abundance: once
v_gene: TRBV5-1
j_gene: TRBJ1-5
d_gene: -
CDR3nt: TGCGCCAGCAGCTTGGGGTACTATAGCAATCAGCCCCAGCATTTT
CDR3aa: CASSLGYYSNQPQHF

len: 14
abundance: few
v_gene: TRBV27
j_gene: TRBJ1-2
d_gene: TRBD1
CDR3nt: TGTGCCAGCAGCGTATCGGGACAGAACTATGGCTACACCTTC
CDR3aa: CASSVSGQNYGYTF

len: 16
abundance: -
v_gene: TRBV5-1
j_gene: TRBJ1-5
d_gene: TRBD1
CDR3nt: TGCGCCAGCAGCTTGGAGGGCGGACAGGGGGATCAGCCCCAGCATTTT
CDR3aa: CASSLEGGQGDQPQHF

len: 15
abundance: -
v_gene: TRBV5-1
j_gene: TRBJ2-1
d_gene: TRBD2
CDR3nt: TGCGCCAGCAGCACGACTAGCGGGGCCTACAATGAGCAGTTCTTC
CDR3aa: CASSTTSGAYNEQFF

len: 13
abundance: -
v_gene: TRBV6-5
j_gene: TRBJ2-1
d_gene: -
CDR3nt: TGTGCCAGCAGGGGCGCAGGGCAGGGTGAGCAGTTCTTC
CDR3aa: CASRGAGQGEQFF

len: 14
abundance: -
v_gene: TRBV24-1
j_gene: TRBJ2-2
d_gene: TRBD2
CDR3nt: TGTGCCACCAGTGGCCCTAGCGGCACCGGGGAGCTGTTTTTT
CDR3aa: CATSGPSGTGELFF